Many counts were recorded for the clone carrying this TCR beta chain. Its cognate antigen is unknown. This entry is derived from a study of breast tumors, draining lymph nodes, adjacent tissues. Breast cancer patients provided tissue from their axillary draining lymph nodes. Study-wide points: Findings are consistent with lymph node origin and intratumoral expansion of most tumor T cells. Tumor and nontumor repertoires were significantly more similar in luminal-like than in basal-like breast cancer.

Each CDR3 protein is one row after TCRdb ran MiXCR on the multiplex PCR reads. The sample shows around 140,000 distinct CDR3 sequences, approximately 20% of them seen only once. The V end was cut by 3 bases, the J end by 2 bases, with 15 bases between. This CDR3 spans 16 amino acids. Germline V gene sequence: CDR1 SGDLS, CDR2 YYNGEE. The chain combines TRBV9 with TRBJ1-5, with TRBD1 as a possible D gene (5 bases). The sequencing input was axillary lymph node tissue. The receptor was derived from a female donor with breast cancer. Some clones in this sample may be carry-over from other donors' samples. CDR3 residues: CASSEPRRGGNQPQHF. The CDR3 bases are TGTGCCAGCAGCGAGCCCCGTCGGGGCGGCAATCAGCCCCAGCATTTT.